These T cell receptor beta chains were read from a single sample in a study of blood T cells in healthy people across ages. TCRdb called the 5' RACE reads again in MiXCR, with one record for every CDR3 protein. The repertoire has roughly 1.7 million distinct CDR3 sequences, about 35% of them found once; the top ten carry around 11%. The material sequenced was blood. The receptor source for this set is a woman between 25 and 40 years old in good health. The CDR3 runs from the conserved cysteine through the conserved F or W. D genes are given only for firm matches. Clone size is shown for a subset of rows, as once, few, many or a class of expanded clone.

v_gene: TRBV20-1
abundance: few
j_gene: TRBJ2-5
d_gene: TRBD1
CDR3aa: CSARGQGTGYNEQYF
CDR3nt: TGCAGTGCTAGAGGACAGGGTACGGGATACAATGAGCAGTACTTC

v_gene: TRBV20-1
abundance: NA
j_gene: TRBJ2-2
d_gene: NA
CDR3aa: CSATQGTGELFF
CDR3nt: TGCAGTGCTACGCAGGGGACCGGGGAGCTGTTTTTT

v_gene: TRBV28
abundance: many
j_gene: TRBJ2-5
d_gene: TRBD1
CDR3aa: CATSPGQGARETQYF
CDR3nt: TGTGCCACCTCTCCGGGACAGGGGGCCAGGGAGACCCAGTACTTC

v_gene: TRBV9
abundance: NA
j_gene: TRBJ2-1
d_gene: NA
CDR3aa: CASSVGGDSSYNEQFF
CDR3nt: TGTGCCAGCAGCGTGGGAGGTGACAGCTCCTACAATGAGCAGTTCTTC

v_gene: TRBV27
abundance: NA
j_gene: TRBJ2-4
d_gene: NA
CDR3aa: CASRPQGEGNIQYF
CDR3nt: TGTGCCAGCAGACCACAGGGCGAGGGGAACATTCAGTACTTC

v_gene: TRBV6-1
abundance: NA
j_gene: TRBJ2-7
d_gene: NA
CDR3aa: CASRGAGLWNEQYF
CDR3nt: TGTGCCAGCAGGGGAGCAGGGTTGTGGAACGAGCAGTACTTC

v_gene: TRBV5-1
abundance: few
j_gene: TRBJ1-1
d_gene: NA
CDR3aa: CASSLATGLNTEAFF
CDR3nt: TGCGCCAGCAGCCTAGCCACAGGGTTGAACACTGAAGCTTTCTTT

v_gene: TRBV3-1
abundance: few
j_gene: TRBJ2-7
d_gene: TRBD2
CDR3aa: CASSPGTSGAEEQYF
CDR3nt: TGTGCCAGCAGCCCAGGGACTAGCGGGGCGGAAGAGCAGTACTTC

v_gene: TRBV4-1
abundance: NA
j_gene: TRBJ1-2
d_gene: NA
CDR3aa: CASSQDGTGLGYTF
CDR3nt: TGCGCCAGCAGCCAAGATGGTACAGGGCTTGGCTACACCTTC

v_gene: TRBV5-6
abundance: NA
j_gene: TRBJ2-1
d_gene: TRBD2
CDR3aa: CASSFSGSSGEQFF
CDR3nt: TGTGCCAGCAGCTTTAGCGGGAGTTCGGGTGAGCAGTTCTTC

v_gene: TRBV7-2
abundance: NA
j_gene: TRBJ2-7
d_gene: NA
CDR3aa: CASSKGGGASYEQYF
CDR3nt: TGTGCCAGCAGCAAGGGGGGGGGAGCATCCTACGAGCAGTACTTC

v_gene: TRBV7-3
abundance: many
j_gene: TRBJ2-1
d_gene: NA
CDR3aa: CASSYDRAGYNEQFF
CDR3nt: TGTGCCAGCAGCTATGACAGGGCGGGGTACAATGAGCAGTTCTTC

v_gene: TRBV6-5
abundance: NA
j_gene: TRBJ1-2
d_gene: NA
CDR3aa: CASSARGGGGGCTF
CDR3nt: TGTGCCAGCAGTGCCCGGGGAGGCGGAGGTGGCTGCACCTTC

v_gene: TRBV27
abundance: few
j_gene: TRBJ2-7
d_gene: TRBD1
CDR3aa: CASSLSSGDRGIYEQYF
CDR3nt: TGTGCCAGCAGTTTATCGTCGGGCGACAGGGGCATCTACGAGCAGTACTTC

v_gene: TRBV15
abundance: few
j_gene: TRBJ1-6
d_gene: TRBD1
CDR3aa: CATSRDQGGSSPLHF
CDR3nt: TGTGCCACCAGCAGAGATCAAGGGGGCTCTTCACCCCTCCACTTT

v_gene: TRBV3-1
abundance: NA
j_gene: TRBJ1-4
d_gene: NA
CDR3aa: CASSQGWGTNEKLFF
CDR3nt: TGTGCCAGCAGCCAAGGATGGGGGACTAATGAAAAACTGTTTTTT